This entry is about one T cell receptor beta chain. These data are taken from a study of technical replicates of blood from several donors. The table came from immunoSEQ multiplex PCR; TCRdb's copy has only in-frame clones and leaves some out. The table has 60,000 to 95,000 clones, 90% to 95% seen once; the top ten hold 0.37%. After removal of 4 bases from V and 1 base from J, the junction contained 7 bases not matched to a gene. CDR1 is MDHEN and CDR2 is SYDVKM in the germline V gene. The CDR3 contains 15 residues. The sample taken for sequencing was T cells isolated from PBMCs. The chain is built from TRBV28 and TRBJ2-7, with 7 bases lining up with TRBD1. This TCR came from a human donor in good health. Some clones in this sample may be carry-over from other donors' samples. The CDR3 sequence: CASSYPPGQSYEQYF. The CDR3, as DNA: TGTGCCAGCAGTTATCCACCGGGACAGTCCTACGAGCAGTACTTC.